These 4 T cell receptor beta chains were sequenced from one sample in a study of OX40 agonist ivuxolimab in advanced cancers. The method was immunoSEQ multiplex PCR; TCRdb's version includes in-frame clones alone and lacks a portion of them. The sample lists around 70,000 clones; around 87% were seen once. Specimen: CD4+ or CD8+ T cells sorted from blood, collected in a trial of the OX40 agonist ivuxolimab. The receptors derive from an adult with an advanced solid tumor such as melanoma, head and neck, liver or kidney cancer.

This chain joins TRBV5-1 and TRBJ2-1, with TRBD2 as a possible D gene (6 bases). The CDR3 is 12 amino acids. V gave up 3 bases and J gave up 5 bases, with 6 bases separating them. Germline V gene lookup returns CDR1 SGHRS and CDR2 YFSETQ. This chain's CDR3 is CASSWGDNEQFF. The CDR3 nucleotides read TGCGCCAGCAGCTGGGGGGACAATGAGCAGTTCTTC.

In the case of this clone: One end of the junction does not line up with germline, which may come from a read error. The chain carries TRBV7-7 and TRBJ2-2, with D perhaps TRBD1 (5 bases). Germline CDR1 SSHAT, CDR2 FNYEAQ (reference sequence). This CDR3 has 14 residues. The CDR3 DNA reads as TGTGCTAGCAGGCAAACTGGACAAGCCGGGGAGCTGTTTTTT. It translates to CASRQTGQAGELFF.

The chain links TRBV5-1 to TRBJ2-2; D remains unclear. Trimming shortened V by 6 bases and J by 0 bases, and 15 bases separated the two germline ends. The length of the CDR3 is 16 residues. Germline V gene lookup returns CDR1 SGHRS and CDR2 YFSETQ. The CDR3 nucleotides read TGCGCCAGCACGGTTGGGCTACCGACGAACACCGGGGAGCTGTTTTTT. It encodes CASTVGLPTNTGELFF.

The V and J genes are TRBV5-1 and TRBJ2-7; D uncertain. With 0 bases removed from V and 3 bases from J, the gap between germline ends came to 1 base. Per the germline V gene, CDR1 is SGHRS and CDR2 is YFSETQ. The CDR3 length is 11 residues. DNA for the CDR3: TGCGCCAGCAGCTTGGACTACGAGCAGTACTTC. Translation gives CASSLDYEQYF.